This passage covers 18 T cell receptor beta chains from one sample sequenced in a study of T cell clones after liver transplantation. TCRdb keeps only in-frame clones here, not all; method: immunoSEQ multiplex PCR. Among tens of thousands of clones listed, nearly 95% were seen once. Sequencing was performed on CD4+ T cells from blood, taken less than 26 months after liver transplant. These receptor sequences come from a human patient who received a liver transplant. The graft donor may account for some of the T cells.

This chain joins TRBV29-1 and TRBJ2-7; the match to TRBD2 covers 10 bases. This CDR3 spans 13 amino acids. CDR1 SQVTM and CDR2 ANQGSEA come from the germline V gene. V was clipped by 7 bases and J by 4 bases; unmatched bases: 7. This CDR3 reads CSAHIAGGYEQYF. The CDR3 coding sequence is TGCAGCGCTCATATAGCGGGAGGTTACGAGCAGTACTTC.

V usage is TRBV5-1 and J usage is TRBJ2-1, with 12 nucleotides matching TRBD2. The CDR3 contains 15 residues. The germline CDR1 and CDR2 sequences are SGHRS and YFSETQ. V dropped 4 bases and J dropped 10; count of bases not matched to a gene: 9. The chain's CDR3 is CASSQTSGRTPEQFF. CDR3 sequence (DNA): TGCGCCAGCAGCCAAACTAGCGGGAGGACACCGGAGCAGTTCTTC. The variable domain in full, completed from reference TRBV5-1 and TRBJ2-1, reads KAGVTQTPRYLIKTRGQQVTLSCSPISGHRSVSWYQQTPGQGLQFLFEYFSETQRNKGNFPGRFSGRQFSNSRSEMNVSTLELGDSALYLCASSQTSGRTPEQFFGPGTRLTVL.

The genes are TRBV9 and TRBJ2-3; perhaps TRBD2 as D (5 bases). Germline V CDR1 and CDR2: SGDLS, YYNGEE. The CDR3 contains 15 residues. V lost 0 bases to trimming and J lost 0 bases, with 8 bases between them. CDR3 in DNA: TGTGCCAGCAGCGTAGGGGGAGTTAGCACAGATACGCAGTATTTT. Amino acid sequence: CASSVGGVSTDTQYF.

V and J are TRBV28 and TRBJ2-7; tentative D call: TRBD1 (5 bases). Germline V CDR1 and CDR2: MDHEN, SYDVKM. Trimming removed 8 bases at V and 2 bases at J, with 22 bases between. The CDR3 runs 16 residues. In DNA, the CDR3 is TGTGCCAGCCCCGGGTCCGGGCAGGGCGGAGCCTACGAGCAGTACTTC. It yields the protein CASPGSGQGGAYEQYF.

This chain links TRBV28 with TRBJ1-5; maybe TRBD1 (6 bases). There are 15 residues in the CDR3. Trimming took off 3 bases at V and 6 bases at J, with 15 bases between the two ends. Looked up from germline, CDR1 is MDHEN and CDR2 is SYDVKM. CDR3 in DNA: TGTGCCAGCAGTTTGGGGGATTGGGGGCTTCAGCCCCAGCATTTT. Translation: CASSLGDWGLQPQHF.

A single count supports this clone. CDR3 coding DNA: TGTGCCAGCAGTTCATCCTCCAGCGGGCTGAGCACAGATACGCAGTATTTT. Amino acids: CASSSSSSGLSTDTQYF. This chain connects TRBV27 to TRBJ2-3, with TRBD2 as a possible D gene (6 bases). Trimming shortened V by 4 bases and J by 0 bases, and 17 bases separated the two germline ends. The CDR3 runs to 17 residues. Germline values: CDR1 MNHEY, CDR2 SMNVEV (reference sequence).

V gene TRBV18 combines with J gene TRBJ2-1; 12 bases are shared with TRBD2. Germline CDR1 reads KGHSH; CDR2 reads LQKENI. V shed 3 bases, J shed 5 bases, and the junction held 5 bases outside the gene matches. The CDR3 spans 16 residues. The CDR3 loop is CASSPPTSGRHNEQFF. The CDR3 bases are TGTGCCAGCTCACCCCCCACTAGCGGGAGGCACAATGAGCAGTTCTTC.

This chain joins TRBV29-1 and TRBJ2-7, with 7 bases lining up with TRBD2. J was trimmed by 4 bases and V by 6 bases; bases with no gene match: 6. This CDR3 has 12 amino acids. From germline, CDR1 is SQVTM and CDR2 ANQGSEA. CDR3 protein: CSVMLGGYEQYF. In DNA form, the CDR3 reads TGCAGCGTAATGTTGGGGGGGTACGAGCAGTACTTC.

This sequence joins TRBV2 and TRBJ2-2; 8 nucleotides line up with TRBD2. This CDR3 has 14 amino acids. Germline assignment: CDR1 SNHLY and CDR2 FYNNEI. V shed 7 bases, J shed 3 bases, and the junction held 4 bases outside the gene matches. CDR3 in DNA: TGTGCCAGCACCGGGAGGGTTGACACCGGGGAGCTGTTTTTT. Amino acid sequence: CASTGRVDTGELFF.

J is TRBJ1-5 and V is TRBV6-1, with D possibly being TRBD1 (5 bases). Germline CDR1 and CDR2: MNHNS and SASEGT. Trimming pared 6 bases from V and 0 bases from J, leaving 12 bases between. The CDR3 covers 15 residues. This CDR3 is CASRGGRNSNQPQHF. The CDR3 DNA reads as TGTGCCAGCAGGGGGGGACGGAATAGCAATCAGCCCCAGCATTTT.

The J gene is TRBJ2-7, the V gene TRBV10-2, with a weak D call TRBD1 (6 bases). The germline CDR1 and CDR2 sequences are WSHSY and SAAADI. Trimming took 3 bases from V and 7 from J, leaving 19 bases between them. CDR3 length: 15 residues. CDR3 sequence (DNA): TGCGCCAGCAGTGAATCAGGGGCTAGGATGGGGGAGCAGTACTTC. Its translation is CASSESGARMGEQYF.

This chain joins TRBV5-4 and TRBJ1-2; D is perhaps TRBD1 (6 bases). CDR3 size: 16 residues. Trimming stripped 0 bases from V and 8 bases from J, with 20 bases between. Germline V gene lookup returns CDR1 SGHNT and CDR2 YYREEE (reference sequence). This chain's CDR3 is CASSLALLRGARGYTF. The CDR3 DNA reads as TGTGCCAGCAGCTTGGCCCTTTTGCGGGGGGCGAGGGGCTACACCTTC.

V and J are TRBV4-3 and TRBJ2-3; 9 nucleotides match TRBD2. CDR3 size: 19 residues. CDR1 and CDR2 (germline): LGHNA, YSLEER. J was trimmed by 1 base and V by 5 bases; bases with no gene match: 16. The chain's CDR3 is CASSEGPVRAGGGTDTQYF. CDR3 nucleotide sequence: TGCGCCAGCAGCGAAGGTCCTGTTCGCGCGGGAGGGGGCACAGATACGCAGTATTTT.

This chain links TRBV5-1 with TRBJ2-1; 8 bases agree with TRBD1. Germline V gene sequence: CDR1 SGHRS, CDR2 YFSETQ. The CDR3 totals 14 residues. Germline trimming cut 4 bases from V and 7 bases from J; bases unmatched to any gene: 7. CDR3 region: CASSPGQVFNEQFF. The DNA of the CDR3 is TGCGCCAGCAGCCCGGGACAGGTTTTTAATGAGCAGTTCTTC.

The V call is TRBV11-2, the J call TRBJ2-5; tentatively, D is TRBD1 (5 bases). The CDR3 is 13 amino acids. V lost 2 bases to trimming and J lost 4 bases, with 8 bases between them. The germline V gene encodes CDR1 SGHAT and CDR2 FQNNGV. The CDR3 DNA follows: TGTGCCAGCAGCTTACAGGGCGGAGAGACCCAGTACTTC. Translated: CASSLQGGETQYF.

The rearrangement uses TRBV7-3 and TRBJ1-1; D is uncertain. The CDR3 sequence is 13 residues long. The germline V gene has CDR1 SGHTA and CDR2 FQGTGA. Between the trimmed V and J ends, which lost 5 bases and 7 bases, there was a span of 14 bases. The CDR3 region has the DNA TGTGCCAGCAGCCGTATAAAGGACGGTGAAGCTTTCTTT. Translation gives CASSRIKDGEAFF.

CDR3 nucleotides: TGTGCCAGCAGTGGGCCACGGACAGATAATCAGCCCCAGCATTTT. Protein: CASSGPRTDNQPQHF. The chain links TRBV2 to TRBJ1-5, with D tentatively TRBD1 (6 bases). The CDR3 sequence is 15 residues long. V was cut by 4 bases and J by 4 bases, with 14 bases left in between. The germline V gene has CDR1 SNHLY and CDR2 FYNNEI.

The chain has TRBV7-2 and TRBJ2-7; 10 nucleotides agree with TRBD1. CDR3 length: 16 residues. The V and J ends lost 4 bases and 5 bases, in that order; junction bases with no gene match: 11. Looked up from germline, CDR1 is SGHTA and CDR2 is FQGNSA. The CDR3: CASSSTGQGYVHEQYF. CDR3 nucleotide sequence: TGTGCCAGCAGCTCCACGGGACAGGGGTACGTCCACGAGCAGTACTTC.